What follows are 19 T cell receptor beta chains derived from one specimen sequenced in a study of blood T cell repertoires in COVID-19. Profiled with immunoSEQ multiplex PCR; TCRdb holds only in-frame clones, not every one. The sample consists of some 39,000 clones, roughly three quarters of them appearing once. Material for sequencing was peripheral blood. These receptors originate from a man older than 75 with acute or convalescent COVID-19.

This chain connects TRBV11-2 to TRBJ1-1; D is ambiguous. Per the germline V gene, CDR1 is SGHAT and CDR2 is FQNNGV. V lost 5 bases and J 4 bases, leaving 17 bases between the germline ends. The CDR3 length is 15 residues. CDR3 bases: TGTGCCAGCAGCCCCACCGGGGAAGCGGGCACTGAAGCTTTCTTT. It specifies CASSPTGEAGTEAFF.

This clone was recorded a few times. The chain has TRBV29-1 and TRBJ1-3; TRBD1 matches 7 bases. The CDR3 has 13 amino acids. CDR1 SQVTM and CDR2 ANQGSEA come from the germline V gene. V was clipped by 6 bases and J by 1 base; unmatched bases: 3. CDR3 amino acids: CSVRQGSGNTIYF. The CDR3 DNA reads as TGCAGCGTCAGACAGGGTTCTGGAAACACCATATATTTT.

The genes are TRBV6-1 and TRBJ1-5; TRBD1 agrees at 11 bases. Looked up from germline, CDR1 is MNHNS and CDR2 is SASEGT. Losses at the gene ends were 0 bases for V and 7 bases for J; bases not matched to a gene: 8. There are 17 residues in the CDR3. CDR3 nucleotides: TGTGCCAGCAGTGAAGCAATTGGACAGGGGGCTCGACAGCCCCAGCATTTT. It is translated as CASSEAIGQGARQPQHF.

A single count supports this clone. The chain has TRBV6-5 and TRBJ1-1, with D perhaps TRBD1 (5 bases). Trimming removed 0 bases from V and 0 bases from J, with 8 bases in between. Germline values: CDR1 MNHEY, CDR2 SVGAGI. The CDR3 runs 15 residues. The CDR3 loop reads CASSYSSGMNTEAFF. Here the CDR3 DNA reads TGTGCCAGCAGTTACTCATCAGGGATGAACACTGAAGCTTTCTTT.

The rearrangement links TRBV7-8 to TRBJ2-7; 8 nucleotides match TRBD1. The CDR3 has 15 residues. Germline CDR1 reads SGHVS; CDR2 reads FQNEAQ. V trimming: 1 base; J trimming: 0 bases; junction bases outside the gene matches: 2. CDR3 protein: CASSLGTGSSYEQYF. CDR3 coding DNA: TGTGCCAGCAGCTTAGGGACAGGGAGCTCCTACGAGCAGTACTTC.

This chain links TRBV2 with TRBJ1-4; possibly TRBD1 for D (6 bases). From germline, CDR1 is SNHLY and CDR2 FYNNEI. CDR3 length equals 13 residues. Trimming shortened V by 11 bases and J by 6 bases, and 16 bases separated the two germline ends. CDR3: CADGEQGDEKLFF. CDR3 DNA sequence: TGTGCCGACGGGGAACAGGGCGATGAAAAACTGTTTTTT.

This chain links TRBV10-3 with TRBJ2-7; TRBD1 is a possible D gene (6 bases). Germline CDR1 reads ENHRY; CDR2 reads SYGVKD. V was trimmed by 2 bases and J by 0 bases, leaving 11 bases between them. This CDR3 is 15 amino acids long. The CDR3 DNA sequence: TGTGCCATCAGTGAGCACCAGGGGAGCTCCTACGAGCAGTACTTC. Residues: CAISEHQGSSYEQYF.

This clone is deemed medium-sized (0.01 to 0.1%). The chain recombines TRBV2 with TRBJ2-7; 7 nucleotides line up with TRBD2. The V and J ends lost 4 bases and 0 bases, in that order; junction bases with no gene match: 9. This CDR3 is 16 amino acids long. Germline V CDR1 and CDR2: SNHLY, FYNNEI. The CDR3 here is CASSVLASGGSYEQYF. DNA of the CDR3: TGTGCCAGCAGTGTGCTCGCTAGCGGAGGCTCCTACGAGCAGTACTTC.

This chain joins TRBV18 and TRBJ1-4; 7 nucleotides match TRBD1. CDR3 length equals 19 residues. CDR1 and CDR2 from the germline V gene are KGHSH and LQKENI. The trim removed 3 bases at V and 0 bases at J, leaving 13 bases unmatched. CDR3 amino acids: CASSPLGTERTSTNEKLFF. In DNA form, the CDR3 reads TGTGCCAGCTCACCCTTAGGGACAGAGCGTACCTCAACTAATGAAAAACTGTTTTTT.

The V gene is TRBV12-1, the J gene TRBJ2-5; TRBD2 is the table's D call and was not checked against the DNA. TRBV12-1 is given as a pseudogene. CDR3 length: 15 residues. This CDR3 reads CASSFAASGKETQYF. The CDR3 region has the DNA TGTGCCAGCAGCTTTGCGGCTAGCGGGAAAGAGACCCAGTACTTC.

V is TRBV5-1 and J is TRBJ2-2; 11 bases are shared with TRBD2. Germline-derived CDR1 and CDR2 are SGHRS and YFSETQ. This CDR3 is 16 amino acids long. The V segment lost 4 bases and the J segment 1 base; nucleotides outside the gene matches: 3. In DNA, the CDR3 is TGCGCCAGCAGCGCGGGGACTAGCGGGAACACCGGGGAGCTGTTTTTT. It yields the protein CASSAGTSGNTGELFF.

The rearrangement joins TRBV18 to TRBJ2-7; TRBD1 aligns across 7 bases. V shed 3 bases, J shed 7 bases, and the junction held 9 bases outside the gene matches. Germline lookup yields CDR1 KGHSH and CDR2 LQKENI. The CDR3 length is 14 residues. This chain's CDR3 is CASSPGQASREQYF. The CDR3 nucleotides are TGTGCCAGCTCACCTGGACAGGCTTCTCGGGAGCAGTACTTC.

This chain uses TRBV6-4 with TRBJ2-1; 11 bases agree with TRBD2. Germline V lookup: CDR1 MRHNA, CDR2 SNTAGT. There are 14 residues in the CDR3. The J segment lost 5 bases and the V segment lost 7 bases, leaving 4 bases of the junction unmatched. CDR3 residues: CASKGLAGNNEQFF. The DNA for the CDR3 is TGTGCCAGCAAAGGACTAGCGGGTAACAATGAGCAGTTCTTC.

The chain uses TRBV14 and TRBJ1-2, with D tentatively TRBD1 (6 bases). V was pared by 5 bases and J by 10 bases, with 11 bases between. Germline values: CDR1 SGHDN, CDR2 FVKESK. The CDR3 is 11 amino acids. The CDR3 is CASSYGTTYTF. In DNA form, the CDR3 reads TGTGCCAGCAGCTACGGGACAACCTACACCTTC.

The gene calls are TRBV9 and TRBJ1-2; weak D call: TRBD1 (5 bases). The germline V gene has CDR1 SGDLS and CDR2 YYNGEE. The CDR3 runs 15 residues. V was shortened by 1 base and J by 7 bases, with 17 bases between the two germline ends. This chain's CDR3 is CASSVMEQGYGGYTF. Written as DNA, the CDR3 is TGTGCCAGCAGCGTAATGGAGCAGGGTTATGGTGGCTACACCTTC.

The J gene is TRBJ1-5, the V gene TRBV5-1, with D possibly being TRBD1 (6 bases). The germline V and J ends were trimmed by 0 bases and 5 bases, with 12 bases remaining between them. Germline V lookup: CDR1 SGHRS, CDR2 YFSETQ. The CDR3 has 15 amino acids. CDR3 DNA: TGCGCCAGCAGCTTGGGGGGGGGCGCAGATCAGCCCCAGCATTTT. As protein: CASSLGGGADQPQHF.

The chain couples TRBV2 to TRBJ2-7, with 10 nucleotides matching TRBD1. There are 14 residues in the CDR3. Germline CDR1 reads SNHLY; CDR2 reads FYNNEI. The trim removed 6 bases at V and 2 bases at J, leaving 4 bases unmatched. The CDR3 DNA is TGTGCCAGCAGCGGGGGACAGGGGCCCTACGAGCAGTACTTC. Translating it yields CASSGGQGPYEQYF.

V usage is TRBV2 and J usage is TRBJ1-1; 7 nucleotides align to TRBD1. The CDR3 is 16 amino acids. From germline, CDR1 is SNHLY and CDR2 FYNNEI. The J segment lost 4 bases and the V segment lost 5 bases, leaving 13 bases of the junction unmatched. CDR3 in amino acids: CASSSNIDRGLTEAFF. The DNA for the CDR3 is TGTGCCAGCAGTTCGAATATCGATAGGGGGCTCACTGAAGCTTTCTTT. The full variable domain, in which reference TRBV2 and TRBJ1-1 provide the parts outside the CDR3, is EPEVTQTPSHQVTQMGQEVILRCVPISNHLYFYWYRQILGQKVEFLVSFYNNEISEKSEIFDDQFSVERPDGSNFTLKIRSTKLEDSAMYFCASSSNIDRGLTEAFFGQGTRLTVV.

The chain links TRBV28 to TRBJ2-7, with TRBD2 matching over 11 bases. The CDR3 runs to 14 residues. The junction had 5 bases not matched to a gene; V was cut back by 7 bases and J by 3 bases. Germline lookup yields CDR1 MDHEN and CDR2 SYDVKM. As DNA, the CDR3 is TGTGCCAGCATCCCCGGGACTAGCGGCTACGAGCAGTACTTC. Protein sequence: CASIPGTSGYEQYF.